The 2 T cell receptor beta chains given below trace back to one sample, sequenced in a study of Graves' ophthalmopathy and Graves' hyperthyroidism. The sequenced template was RNA, covering the TCR beta CDR3 region. The library came from an HTBI-primed first-round RT-PCR and a second-round multiplex PCR. From the multiplex PCR reads, TCRdb called clonotypes with MiXCR, one entry per CDR3 protein. The sample yields 200,000 to 250,000 distinct CDR3 sequences, 25% to 30% seen once. The specimen sequenced was peripheral blood. Every receptor here comes from a man in his fifties with Graves' ophthalmopathy.

The V call is TRBV6-2 or TRBV6-3, the J call TRBJ2-5; the match to TRBD2 covers 11 bases. CDR3 length: 16 amino acids. J gave up 8 bases and V 5 bases, and 13 bases lay outside the gene matches. CDR1 MNHEY and CDR2 SVGEGT come from the germline V gene. The CDR3 spells CASSKTSGIYKRTQYF. CDR3 DNA: TGTGCCAGCAGTAAGACTAGCGGGATATACAAGAGAACCCAGTACTTC.

This clonotype has a count of ten or more. A much larger clone is a single base away; this may be a read error. J is TRBJ2-5 and V is TRBV2; possible D gene TRBD2, 6 bases. The germline V and J ends were trimmed by 8 bases and 4 bases, with 11 bases remaining between them. The length of the CDR3 is 12 residues. The germline gives CDR1 SNHLY, CDR2 FYNNEI. CDR3 nucleotide sequence: TGTGCCAGCGGCGGGGAAGGAGAGACCCAGTACTTC. Its translation is CASGGEGETQYF.